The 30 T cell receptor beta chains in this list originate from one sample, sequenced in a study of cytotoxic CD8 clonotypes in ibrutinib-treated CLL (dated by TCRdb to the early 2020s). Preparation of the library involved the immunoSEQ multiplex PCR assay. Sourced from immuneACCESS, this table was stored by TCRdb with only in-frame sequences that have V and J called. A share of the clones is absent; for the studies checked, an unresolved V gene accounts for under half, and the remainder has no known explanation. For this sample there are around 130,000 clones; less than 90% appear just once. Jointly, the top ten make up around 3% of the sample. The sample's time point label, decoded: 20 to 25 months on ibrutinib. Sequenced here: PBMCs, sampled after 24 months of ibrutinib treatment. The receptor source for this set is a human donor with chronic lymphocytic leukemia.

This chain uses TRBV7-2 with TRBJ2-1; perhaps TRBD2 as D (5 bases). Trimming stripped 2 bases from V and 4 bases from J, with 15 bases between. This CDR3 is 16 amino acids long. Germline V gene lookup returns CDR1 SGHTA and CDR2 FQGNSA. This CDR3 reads CASSLRGPNTYNEQFF. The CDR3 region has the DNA TGTGCCAGCAGCTTACGCGGGCCGAATACGTACAATGAGCAGTTCTTC. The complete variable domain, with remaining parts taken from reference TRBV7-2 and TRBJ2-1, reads GAGVSQSPSNKVTEKGKDVELRCDPISGHTALYWYRQSLGQGLEFLIYFQGNSAPDKSGLPSDRFSAERTGGSVSTLTIQRTQQEDSAVYLCASSLRGPNTYNEQFFGPGTRLTVL.

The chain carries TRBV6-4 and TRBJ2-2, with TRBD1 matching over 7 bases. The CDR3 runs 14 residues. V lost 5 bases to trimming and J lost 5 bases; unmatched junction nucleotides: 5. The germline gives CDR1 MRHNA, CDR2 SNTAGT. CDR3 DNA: TGTGCCAGCAGTCAGGGGGAATATACCGGGGAGCTGTTTTTT. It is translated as CASSQGEYTGELFF.

The DNA for the CDR3 is TGTGCCTGGAGTGTGGGACAGGGTGTCTATGGCTACACCTTC. Encoded protein: CAWSVGQGVYGYTF. The J gene is TRBJ1-2, the V gene TRBV30; 9 bases map to TRBD1. CDR1 and CDR2 from the germline V gene are GTSNPN and SVGIG (reference sequence). J lost 4 bases, V lost 0 bases, and 3 bases had no gene match. The CDR3 has 14 amino acids.

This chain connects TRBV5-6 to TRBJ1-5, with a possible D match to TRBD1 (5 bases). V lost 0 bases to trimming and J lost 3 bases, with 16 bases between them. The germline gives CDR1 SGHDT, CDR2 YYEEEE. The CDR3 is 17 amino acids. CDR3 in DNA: TGTGCCAGCAGCTTGGGGATTTGGGGCAGTAACAATCAGCCCCAGCATTTT. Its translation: CASSLGIWGSNNQPQHF.

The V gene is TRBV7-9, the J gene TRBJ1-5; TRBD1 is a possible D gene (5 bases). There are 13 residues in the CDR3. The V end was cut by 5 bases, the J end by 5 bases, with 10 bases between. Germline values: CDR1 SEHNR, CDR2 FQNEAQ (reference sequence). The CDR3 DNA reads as TGTGCCAGCAGCCGAATAGGGGATCAGCCCCAGCATTTT. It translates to CASSRIGDQPQHF.

CDR3 protein: CASSEYSPGTVPDTQYF. In DNA form, the CDR3 reads TGTGCCAGCAGTGAATATTCTCCCGGGACGGTGCCAGATACGCAGTATTTT. V is TRBV25-1 and J is TRBJ2-3; D is perhaps TRBD1 or TRBD2 (5 bases each). CDR1 is MGHDK, CDR2 SYGVNS, per germline. V was clipped by 0 bases and J by 4 bases, with 17 bases between them. There are 17 residues in the CDR3.

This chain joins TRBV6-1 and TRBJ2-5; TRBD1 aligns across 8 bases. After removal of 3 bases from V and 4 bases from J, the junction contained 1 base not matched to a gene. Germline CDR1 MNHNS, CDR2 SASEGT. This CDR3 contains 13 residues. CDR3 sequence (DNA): TGTGCCAGCAGTGAGGGGACAGGAGAGACCCAGTACTTC. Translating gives CASSEGTGETQYF.

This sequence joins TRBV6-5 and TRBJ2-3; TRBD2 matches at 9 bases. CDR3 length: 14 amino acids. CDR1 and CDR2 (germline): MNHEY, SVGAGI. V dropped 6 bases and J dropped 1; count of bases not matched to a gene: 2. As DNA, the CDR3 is TGTGCCAGCAGAAGACTAGCGGGCACAGATACGCAGTATTTT. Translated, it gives CASRRLAGTDTQYF.

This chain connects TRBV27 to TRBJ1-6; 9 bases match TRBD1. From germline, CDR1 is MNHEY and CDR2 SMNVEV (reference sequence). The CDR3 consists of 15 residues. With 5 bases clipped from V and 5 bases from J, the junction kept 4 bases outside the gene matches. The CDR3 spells CASSDRDRDNSPLHF. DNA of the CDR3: TGTGCCAGCAGTGACCGGGACAGGGATAATTCACCCCTCCACTTT.

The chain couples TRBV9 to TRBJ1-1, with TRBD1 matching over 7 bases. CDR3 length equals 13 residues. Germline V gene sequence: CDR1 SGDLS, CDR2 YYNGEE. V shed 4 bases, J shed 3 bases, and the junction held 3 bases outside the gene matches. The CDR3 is CASSPQGYTEAFF. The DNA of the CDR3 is TGTGCCAGCAGCCCACAGGGGTACACTGAAGCTTTCTTT.

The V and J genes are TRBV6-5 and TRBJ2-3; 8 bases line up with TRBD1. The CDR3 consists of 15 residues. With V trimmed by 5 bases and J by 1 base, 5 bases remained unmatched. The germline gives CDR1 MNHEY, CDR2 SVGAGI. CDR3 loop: CASSQTGVGTDTQYF. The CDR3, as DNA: TGTGCCAGCAGTCAGACAGGGGTTGGCACAGATACGCAGTATTTT.

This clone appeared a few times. CDR3 coding DNA: TGTGCCTGGAGTGTAGGATCGATGTTCGGGGGGGCGAACACCGGGGAGCTGTTTTTT. Protein product: CAWSVGSMFGGANTGELFF. The chain uses TRBV30 and TRBJ2-2, with 8 positions matching TRBD2. This CDR3 is built from 19 residues. Germline V lookup: CDR1 GTSNPN, CDR2 SVGIG (reference sequence). V gave up 0 bases and J gave up 0 bases; unmatched junction bases: 12.

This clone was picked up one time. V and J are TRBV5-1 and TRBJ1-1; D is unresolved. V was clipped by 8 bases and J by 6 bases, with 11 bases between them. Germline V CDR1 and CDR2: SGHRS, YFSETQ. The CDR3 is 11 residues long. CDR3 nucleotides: TGCGCCAGGAGAGGAGTCTCTGAAGCTTTCTTT. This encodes CARRGVSEAFF.

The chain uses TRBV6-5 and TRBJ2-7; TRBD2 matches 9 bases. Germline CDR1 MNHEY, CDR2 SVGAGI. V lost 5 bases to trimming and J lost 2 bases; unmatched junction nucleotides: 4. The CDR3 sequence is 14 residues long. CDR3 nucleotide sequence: TGTGCCAGCAGTATAGCGGGGGCGGCCTACGAGCAGTACTTC. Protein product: CASSIAGAAYEQYF.

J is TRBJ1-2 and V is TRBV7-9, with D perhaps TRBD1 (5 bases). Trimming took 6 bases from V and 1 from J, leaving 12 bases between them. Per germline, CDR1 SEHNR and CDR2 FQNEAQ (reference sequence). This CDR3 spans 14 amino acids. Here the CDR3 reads CASRTTGDNYGYTF. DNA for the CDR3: TGTGCCAGCAGGACAACGGGGGATAACTATGGCTACACCTTC.

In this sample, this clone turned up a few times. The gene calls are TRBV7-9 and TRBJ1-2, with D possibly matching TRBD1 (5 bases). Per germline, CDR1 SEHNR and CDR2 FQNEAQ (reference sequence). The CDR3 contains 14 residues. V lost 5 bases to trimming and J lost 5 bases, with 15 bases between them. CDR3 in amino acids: CASSPRQGEYGYTF. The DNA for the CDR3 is TGTGCCAGCAGCCCCCGCCAGGGAGAATATGGCTACACCTTC.

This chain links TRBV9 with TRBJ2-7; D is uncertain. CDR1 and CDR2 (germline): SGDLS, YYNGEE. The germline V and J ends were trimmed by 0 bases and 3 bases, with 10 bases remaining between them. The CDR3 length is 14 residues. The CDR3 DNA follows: TGTGCCAGCAGCGTAGACGATTTTCTCTACGAGCAGTACTTC. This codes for CASSVDDFLYEQYF.

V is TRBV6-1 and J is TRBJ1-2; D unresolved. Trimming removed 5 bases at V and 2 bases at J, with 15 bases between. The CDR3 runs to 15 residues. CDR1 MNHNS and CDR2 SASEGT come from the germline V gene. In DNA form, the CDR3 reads TGTGCCAGCAGTCACGGCCGGGCCAGCAACTATGGCTACACCTTC. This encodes CASSHGRASNYGYTF.

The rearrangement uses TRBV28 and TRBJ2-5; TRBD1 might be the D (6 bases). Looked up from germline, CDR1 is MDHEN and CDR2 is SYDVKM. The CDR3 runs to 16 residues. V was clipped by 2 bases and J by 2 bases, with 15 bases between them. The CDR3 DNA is TGTGCCAGCAGTTTAGGAAAAGGGACAAAACAAGAGACCCAGTACTTC. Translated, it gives CASSLGKGTKQETQYF.

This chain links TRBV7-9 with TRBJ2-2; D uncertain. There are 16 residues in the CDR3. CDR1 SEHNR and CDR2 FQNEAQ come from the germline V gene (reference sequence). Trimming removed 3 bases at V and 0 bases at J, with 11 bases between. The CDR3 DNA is TGTGCCAGCAGCTTTAGTGCAGTTTCGAACACCGGGGAGCTGTTTTTT. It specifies CASSFSAVSNTGELFF.

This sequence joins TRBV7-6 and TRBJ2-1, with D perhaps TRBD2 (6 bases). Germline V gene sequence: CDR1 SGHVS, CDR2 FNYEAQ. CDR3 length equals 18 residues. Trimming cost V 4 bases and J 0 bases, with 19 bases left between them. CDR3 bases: TGTGCCAGCAGCTCTCTTCGGGGGACCTCGAGCTCCTACAATGAGCAGTTCTTC. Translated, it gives CASSSLRGTSSSYNEQFF.

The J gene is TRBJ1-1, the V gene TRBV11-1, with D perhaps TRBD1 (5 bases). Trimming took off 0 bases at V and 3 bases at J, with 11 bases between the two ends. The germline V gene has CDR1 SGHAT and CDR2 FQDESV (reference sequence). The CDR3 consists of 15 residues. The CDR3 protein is CASSLAGLYHTEAFF. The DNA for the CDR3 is TGTGCCAGCAGCTTAGCGGGACTTTACCACACTGAAGCTTTCTTT.

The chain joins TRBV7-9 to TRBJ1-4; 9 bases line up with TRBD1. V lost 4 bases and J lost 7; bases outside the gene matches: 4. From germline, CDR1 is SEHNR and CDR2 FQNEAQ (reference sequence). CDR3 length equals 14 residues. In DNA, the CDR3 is TGTGCCAGCAGCTACAGGGGGCGCGTTGAAAAACTGTTTTTT. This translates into CASSYRGRVEKLFF.

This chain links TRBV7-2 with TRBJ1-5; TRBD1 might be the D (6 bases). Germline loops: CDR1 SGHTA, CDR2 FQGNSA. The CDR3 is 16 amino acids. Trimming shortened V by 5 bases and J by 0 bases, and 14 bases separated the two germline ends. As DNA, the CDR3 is TGTGCCAGCAGCCCCCGGACAGCTTATAGCAATCAGCCCCAGCATTTT. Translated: CASSPRTAYSNQPQHF. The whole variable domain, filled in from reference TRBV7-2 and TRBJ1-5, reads GAGVSQSPSNKVTEKGKDVELRCDPISGHTALYWYRQSLGQGLEFLIYFQGNSAPDKSGLPSDRFSAERTGGSVSTLTIQRTQQEDSAVYLCASSPRTAYSNQPQHFGDGTRLSIL.

In DNA form, the CDR3 reads TGTGCCAGCAGTTTATGGCAGGGAGGGCCTTACAATGAGCAGTTCTTC. Its protein product is CASSLWQGGPYNEQFF. The chain carries TRBV27 and TRBJ2-1; 7 bases fit TRBD2. V trimming: 1 base; J trimming: 4 bases; junction bases outside the gene matches: 7. CDR1 is MNHEY and CDR2 is SMNVEV in the germline V gene (reference sequence). The CDR3 has 16 amino acids.

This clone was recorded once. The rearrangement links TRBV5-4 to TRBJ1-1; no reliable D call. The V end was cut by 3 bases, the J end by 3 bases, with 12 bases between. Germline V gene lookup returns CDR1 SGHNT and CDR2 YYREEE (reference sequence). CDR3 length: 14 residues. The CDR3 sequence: CASSSIGPDTEAFF. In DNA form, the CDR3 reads TGTGCCAGCAGCTCCATTGGACCTGACACTGAAGCTTTCTTT.

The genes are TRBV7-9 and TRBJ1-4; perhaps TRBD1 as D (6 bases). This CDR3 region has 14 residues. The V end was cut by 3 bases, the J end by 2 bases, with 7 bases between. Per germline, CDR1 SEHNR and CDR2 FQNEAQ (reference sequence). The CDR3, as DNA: TGTGCCAGCAGCTTGGGGGGCACTAATGAAAAACTGTTTTTT. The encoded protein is CASSLGGTNEKLFF.

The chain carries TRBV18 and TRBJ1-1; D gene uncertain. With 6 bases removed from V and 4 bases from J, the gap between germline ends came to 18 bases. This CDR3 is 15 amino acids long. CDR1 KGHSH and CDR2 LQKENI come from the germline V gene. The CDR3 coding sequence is TGTGCCAGCTCCCAGTTACTCCTGGAAGTCACTGAAGCTTTCTTT. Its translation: CASSQLLLEVTEAFF.

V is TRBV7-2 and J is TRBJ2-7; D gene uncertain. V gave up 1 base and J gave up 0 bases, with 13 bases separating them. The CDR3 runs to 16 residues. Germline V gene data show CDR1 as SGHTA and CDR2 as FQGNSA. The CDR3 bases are TGTGCCAGCAGCTTAGTTTTTTTGGCGAGCTCCTACGAGCAGTACTTC. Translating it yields CASSLVFLASSYEQYF.

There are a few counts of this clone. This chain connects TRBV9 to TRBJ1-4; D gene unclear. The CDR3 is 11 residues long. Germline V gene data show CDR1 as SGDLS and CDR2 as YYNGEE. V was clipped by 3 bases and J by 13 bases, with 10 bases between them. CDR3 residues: CASSESEGLFF. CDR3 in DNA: TGTGCCAGCAGCGAATCCGAAGGACTGTTTTTT.